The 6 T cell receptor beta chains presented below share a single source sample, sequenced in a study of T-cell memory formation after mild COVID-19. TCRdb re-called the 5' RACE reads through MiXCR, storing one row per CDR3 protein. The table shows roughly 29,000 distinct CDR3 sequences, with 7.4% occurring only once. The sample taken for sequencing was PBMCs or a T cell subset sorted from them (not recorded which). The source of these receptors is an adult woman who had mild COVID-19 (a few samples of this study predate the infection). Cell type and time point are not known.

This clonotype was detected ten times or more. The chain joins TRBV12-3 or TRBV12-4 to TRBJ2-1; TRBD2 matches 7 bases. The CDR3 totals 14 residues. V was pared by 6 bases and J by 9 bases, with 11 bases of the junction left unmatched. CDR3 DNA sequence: TGTGCCAGCAGGGGAGGGAGGTACTACGGTGAGCAGTTCTTC. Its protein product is CASRGGRYYGEQFF.

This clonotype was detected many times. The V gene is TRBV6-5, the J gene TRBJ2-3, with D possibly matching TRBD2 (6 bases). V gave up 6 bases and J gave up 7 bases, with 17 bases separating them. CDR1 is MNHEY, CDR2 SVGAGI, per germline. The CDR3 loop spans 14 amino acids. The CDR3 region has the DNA TGTGCCAGCAGCCCCAACCCGGGGGACCATACGCAGTATTTT. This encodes CASSPNPGDHTQYF.

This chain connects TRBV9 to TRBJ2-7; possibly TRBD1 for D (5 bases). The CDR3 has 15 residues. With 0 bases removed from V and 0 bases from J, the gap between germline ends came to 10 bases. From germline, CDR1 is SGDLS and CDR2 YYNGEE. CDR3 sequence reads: CASSVGGAFSYEQYF. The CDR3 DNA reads TGTGCCAGCAGCGTAGGTGGGGCTTTCTCCTACGAGCAGTACTTC.

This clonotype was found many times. The CDR3: CSASSPILTETQYF. The CDR3 DNA follows: TGCAGTGCTAGTTCTCCTATACTTACGGAGACCCAGTACTTC. The rearrangement uses TRBV20-1 and TRBJ2-5; D not certain. V dropped 3 bases and J dropped 5 bases, with 16 bases sitting between them. The CDR3 is made up of 14 amino acids. CDR1 and CDR2 from the germline V gene are DFQATT and SNEGSKA (reference sequence).

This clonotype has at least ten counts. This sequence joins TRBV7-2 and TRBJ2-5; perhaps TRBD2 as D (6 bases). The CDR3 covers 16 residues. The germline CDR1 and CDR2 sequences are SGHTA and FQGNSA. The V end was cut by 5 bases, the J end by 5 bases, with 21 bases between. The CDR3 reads CASSAHGTPGVETQYF. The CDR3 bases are TGTGCCAGCAGCGCCCACGGGACTCCTGGTGTGGAGACCCAGTACTTC.

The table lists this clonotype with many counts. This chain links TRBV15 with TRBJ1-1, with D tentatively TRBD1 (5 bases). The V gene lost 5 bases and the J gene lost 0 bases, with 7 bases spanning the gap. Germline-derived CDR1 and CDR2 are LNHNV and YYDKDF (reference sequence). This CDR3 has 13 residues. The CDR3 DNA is TGTGCCACCAGCTGGGGGGTGAACACTGAAGCTTTCTTT. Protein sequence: CATSWGVNTEAFF. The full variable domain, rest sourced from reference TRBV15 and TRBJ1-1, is DAMVIQNPRYQVTQFGKPVTLSCSQTLNHNVMYWYQQKSSQAPKLLFHYYDKDFNNEADTPDNFQSRRPNTSFCFLDIRSPGLGDTAMYLCATSWGVNTEAFFGQGTRLTVV.